This T cell receptor beta chain was recovered during a study of blood T cell repertoires in COVID-19 (TCRdb year 2020). Looking at the study overall: The collaborator samples originated in the United States, Italy and Spain and spanned the acute and convalescent phases of COVID-19. The prospective study material was composed of cDNA or gDNA derived from T cells, B-cell-depleted T cells, or PBMCs. Subjects who had been exposed to COVID-19, were actively infected with it, or had recovered from it provided the deeply sampled blood TCRbeta repertoires that made up the dataset. The repertoires were made available in a free public database intended to serve as a resource for research on the immune response to SARS-CoV-2. The samples were drawn from two sources: the first 160 participants of the ongoing ImmuneRACE study, and 950 to 1,500 subjects contributed by 6 global collaborators. Nearly every sample came with metadata listing a de-identified subject ID, COVID-19 status, age in years and sex. Where available, HLA class I and class II types were obtained from metadata supplied by the sample provider rather than from assay-based typing. Results and caveats for the whole study, not just this receptor: Clinical and demographic metadata were provided uncurated, with the amount varying by source and participant.

V trim: 3 bases; J trim: 7 bases; unmatched bases: 8. The cysteine opens and the phenylalanine closes a CDR3 of 14 amino acids. The kept DNA is CDR3 alone, 42 bases in frame from the first base. Sequences GTSNPN (CDR1) and SVGIG (CDR2) are obtained from the germline V gene (reference sequence). At one collaborating source in Seattle, patients were enrolled during active infection and were followed longitudinally through the course of disease. The collaborating institutions used their own protocols to collect whole blood in K2EDTA tubes. For TCRbeta analysis, collaborators shipped samples in one of three forms: frozen whole blood, isolated PBMCs, or DNA extracted from either of those sample types. TCRbeta CDR3 regions were amplified from genomic DNA using the immunoSEQ Assay, a bias-controlled multiplex PCR. The source study handled its data this way. The number of nucleated cells in each sample was estimated from the amplification of reference gene primers within the assay. To quantify the absolute abundance of each unique TCRbeta CDR3 rearrangement, sequence reads were collapsed and filtered. For each sample, productive Simpson clonality was calculated as the square root of Simpson's diversity index across productive rearrangements. TCRdb took this table from immuneACCESS and kept in-frame rearrangements with V and J called. Such tables lack part of the clones; where checked against another copy, unresolved V genes explain under half of the gap, and the rest is unexplained. V, J and clone size are those of that table, while D and trimming were read from the DNA. The sample profile shows 350,000 or so clones; 88% of them were found once. Approximately 1.6% of the sample lies in the top ten.

A note on this clone: The antigen it recognizes is unknown. Base-call qualities are not available, and no considerably larger clone is one nucleotide away.

The chain links TRBV30 with TRBJ1-5, and TRBD1 aligns with 8 junction nucleotides. Sequences were obtained from peripheral blood. The TCR originated in a woman under 40 with COVID-19, enrolled during active disease. The CDR3 protein is CAWRRQGTYQPQHF. In nucleotides, the sequence is TGTGCCTGGAGGCGACAGGGGACCTACCAGCCCCAGCATTTT.